The present entry profiles one T cell receptor beta chain with its context. This table comes from immunoSEQ multiplex PCR, and its TCRdb copy is limited to in-frame clones, with some not included. The sample yields 12,000 or so clones, approximately 87% seen once. Germline V gene lookup returns CDR1 SGHRS and CDR2 YFSETQ. After removal of 4 bases from V and 8 bases from J, the junction contained 7 bases not matched to a gene. The CDR3 is 14 amino acids. The data are from a study of blood T cell dynamics during melanoma immunotherapy. Time point given: week 3, after first cycle of checkpoint inhibitor.

The gene calls are TRBV5-1 and TRBJ2-2, with 8 positions matching TRBD2. The sequence was obtained from a human donor with melanoma. Material: blood, obtained from a patient treated with checkpoint blockade. In nucleotides, the CDR3 is TGCGCCAGCAGCCCCGGGGGGGGGCCTGGGGAGCTGTTTTTT. This translates into CASSPGGGPGELFF.